The 28 T cell receptor beta chains given below trace back to one sample, sequenced in a study of Graves' ophthalmopathy and Graves' hyperthyroidism (dated by TCRdb to about 2018). The sequencer was an Illumina HiSeq 2000. For repertoire sequencing, TCR beta CDR3 regions were amplified from RNA transcripts. A first-round RT-PCR used HTBI primers with the Qiagen OneStep RT-PCR kit, followed by a second-round multiplex PCR, size selection and purification. In TCRdb, the public reads were trimmed at Q25 with fastp and aligned with MiXCR, with productive beta chains retained. CDR3 protein sequences are deduplicated, and each keeps its most common genes and DNA. The sample table shows about 240,000 distinct CDR3 sequences, and 40% to 50% are seen once. The ten largest clonotypes hold approximately 44% of the sample. The material sequenced was peripheral blood. The receptors were gathered from an adult man with Graves' ophthalmopathy.

Regarding this clonotype: This CDR3 is missing its conserved last phenylalanine or tryptophan, likely due to a read error. The rearrangement links TRBV5-1 to TRBJ1-5, with D unresolved. Germline lookup yields CDR1 SGHRS and CDR2 YFSETQ. CDR3 length equals 14 residues. V was clipped by 0 bases and J by 2 bases, with 6 bases between them. Written as DNA, the CDR3 is TGCGCCAGCAGCTTGGGGGAGGGCAATCAGCCCCAGCATCTT. Encoded protein: CASSLGEGNQPQHL.

The CDR3 here is CASRQVNTEAFF. CDR3 sequence (DNA): TGTGCCAGCAGACAGGTGAACACTGAAGCTTTCTTT. The rearrangement joins TRBV6-5 to TRBJ1-1; possible D gene TRBD1, 5 bases. Trimming took 6 bases from V and 0 from J, leaving 5 bases between them. The CDR3 runs to 12 residues. Germline V gene sequence: CDR1 MNHEY, CDR2 SVGAGI.

V gene TRBV6-6 combines with J gene TRBJ2-5; no definite D call. This CDR3 spans 15 amino acids. V gave up 0 bases and J gave up 0 bases, with 8 bases separating them. The germline V gene has CDR1 MNHNY and CDR2 SVGAGI (reference sequence). For the CDR3, the DNA is TGTGCCAGCAGTTACTCGATGAGGCACCAAGAGACCCAGTACTTC. Translated: CASSYSMRHQETQYF.

The rearrangement links TRBV5-1 to TRBJ2-7; 9 positions agree with TRBD1. CDR3 length: 13 amino acids. Losses at the gene ends were 4 bases for V and 7 bases for J; bases not matched to a gene: 6. Germline V gives CDR1 SGHRS, CDR2 YFSETQ. The CDR3 nucleotides read TGCGCCAGCAGCGTAATGACAGGGGGAGAGCAGTACTTC. Its translation: CASSVMTGGEQYF.

This chain joins TRBV12-3 or TRBV12-4 and TRBJ1-1; maybe TRBD1 (5 bases). CDR3 length: 17 residues. V dropped 3 bases and J dropped 0 bases, with 17 bases sitting between them. CDR3 protein: CASSFLATRGMNTEAFF. The CDR3 DNA sequence: TGTGCCAGCAGTTTTTTAGCGACGAGGGGTATGAACACTGAAGCTTTCTTT.

V and J are TRBV29-1 and TRBJ2-2, with a weak D call TRBD1 (6 bases). The germline V gene encodes CDR1 SQVTM and CDR2 ANQGSEA. V was shortened by 8 bases and J by 1 base, with 14 bases between the two germline ends. The CDR3 contains 14 residues. CDR3 sequence (DNA): TGCAGCTTATTCCCGACAGGGAACACCGGGGAGCTGTTTTTT. Protein sequence: CSLFPTGNTGELFF.

The chain links TRBV20-1 to TRBJ1-2; 8 nucleotides align to TRBD1. The V gene's germline CDR1 is DFQATT and CDR2 SNEGSKA (reference sequence). The CDR3 runs 14 residues. V lost 4 bases, J lost 3 bases, and 7 bases stayed unmatched. The DNA for the CDR3 is TGCAGTGCTATCCACGTGACAGGGGACTATGGCTACACCTTC. This codes for CSAIHVTGDYGYTF.

This chain uses TRBV20-1 with TRBJ1-5; TRBD1 matches at 7 bases. CDR1 DFQATT and CDR2 SNEGSKA come from the germline V gene (reference sequence). Trimming cost V 3 bases and J 0 bases; bases outside gene matches: 11. CDR3 length: 17 amino acids. Here the CDR3 DNA reads TGCAGTGCTAGCGTGCGTAGGGACAGTTATAGCAATCAGCCCCAGCATTTT. It codes for CSASVRRDSYSNQPQHF.

There are a few counts of this clonotype. An end of the junction differs from the germline gene, which may be a read error. The chain carries TRBV2 and TRBJ2-2; D might be TRBD2 (7 bases). This CDR3 region has 15 residues. Germline V CDR1 and CDR2: SNHLY, FYNNEI. The CDR3 sequence is CASSGQGGGAGELFF. The CDR3 DNA is TGTGCCAGCAGTGGCCAAGGCGGGGGCGCCGGGGAGTTGTTTTTT.

The chain couples TRBV20-1 to TRBJ1-5, with D unclear. Germline CDR1 and CDR2: DFQATT and SNEGSKA (reference sequence). The V end was cut by 3 bases, the J end by 5 bases, with 11 bases between. This CDR3 region has 13 residues. The CDR3 here is CSASEEVDQPQHF. CDR3 bases: TGCAGTGCTAGTGAGGAGGTAGATCAGCCCCAGCATTTT.

The chain carries TRBV20-1 and TRBJ2-7; 8 bases are shared with TRBD2. Trimming took 3 bases from V and 1 from J; bases not matched to a gene: 5. This CDR3 spans 14 amino acids. The germline V gene has CDR1 DFQATT and CDR2 SNEGSKA (reference sequence). This CDR3 is CSARSGGPSYEQYF. The CDR3 DNA sequence: TGCAGTGCTAGGAGCGGGGGCCCTTCCTACGAGCAGTACTTC.

With regard to this clonotype: It is unclear where the CDR3 begins or ends on the DNA, so no DNA is shown, and the CDR3 is as TCRdb lists it. The chain uses TRBV10-1 and TRBJ2-5; the DNA was not compared with TRBD1, the D call given in the table. Per germline, CDR1 WNHNN and CDR2 SYGVQD (reference sequence). The CDR3 is 14 amino acids long, termini counted. This chain's CDR3 is CATIQAIHFGTQYF.

This clonotype has ten or more counts. This chain links TRBV10-2 with TRBJ1-2; D gene ambiguous. The germline gives CDR1 WSHSY, CDR2 SAAADI. This CDR3 region has 13 residues. V dropped 3 bases and J dropped 4 bases, with 9 bases sitting between them. The CDR3 is CASSDGGSYGYTF. The CDR3 region has the DNA TGCGCCAGCAGTGATGGTGGATCCTATGGCTACACCTTC.

The genes are TRBV20-1 and TRBJ2-7, with D perhaps matching TRBD1 or TRBD2 (6 bases each). V was trimmed by 2 bases and J by 6 bases, leaving 14 bases between them. The CDR3 runs to 13 residues. CDR1 DFQATT and CDR2 SNEGSKA come from the germline V gene (reference sequence). CDR3 DNA sequence: TGCAGTGCTAGAAGGGGGGCGGTGAGCGAGCAGTACTTC. This translates into CSARRGAVSEQYF.

A few counts support this clonotype. V gene TRBV29-1 combines with J gene TRBJ2-7, with 12 nucleotides matching TRBD2. In germline, CDR1 is SQVTM, CDR2 ANQGSEA. This CDR3 region has 13 residues. The V and J ends lost 6 bases and 3 bases, in that order; junction bases with no gene match: 3. The DNA of the CDR3 is TGCAGCGTAAGGGGACTAGCGGGCTACGAGCAGTACTTC. This sequence encodes CSVRGLAGYEQYF.

This clonotype was detected many times. The chain employs TRBV29-1 and TRBJ1-1; D uncertain. The CDR3 sequence is 11 residues long. Trimming stripped 7 bases from V and 6 bases from J, with 12 bases between. Germline V gene lookup returns CDR1 SQVTM and CDR2 ANQGSEA. The CDR3 sequence is CSASSRPEAFF. The CDR3, as DNA: TGCAGCGCTTCATCCCGGCCTGAAGCTTTCTTT.

The chain combines TRBV10-3 with TRBJ1-3; 7 bases fit TRBD1. The V gene end was trimmed by 4 bases and the J gene end by 1 base; junction bases not matched to a gene: 4. Germline CDR1 ENHRY, CDR2 SYGVKD. The CDR3 totals 15 residues. This CDR3 is CAISVGGQSGNTIYF. The CDR3 DNA reads TGTGCCATCAGTGTTGGGGGACAGTCTGGAAACACCATATATTTT.

The genes are TRBV15 and TRBJ1-2, with D possibly TRBD1 on 5 matching bases. CDR1 and CDR2 from the germline V gene are LNHNV and YYDKDF (reference sequence). This CDR3 has 13 amino acids. Trimming took 1 base from V and 8 from J, leaving 11 bases between them. CDR3 amino acids: CATSRVGAGGYTF. The CDR3 DNA follows: TGTGCCACCAGCAGAGTCGGGGCCGGAGGCTACACCTTC.

This chain joins TRBV12-3 or TRBV12-4 and TRBJ2-5; D unresolved. The CDR3 length is 13 residues. V was cut by 7 bases and J by 4 bases, with 13 bases left in between. The CDR3 spells CASTFTSGETQYF. CDR3 DNA: TGTGCCAGCACCTTCACCTCGGGAGAGACCCAGTACTTC.

This clonotype has more than one count but fewer than ten. The CDR3 here is CASRDRAYNSPLHF. The DNA for the CDR3 is TGCGCCAGCAGAGACAGGGCTTATAATTCACCCCTCCACTTT. This chain uses TRBV10-2 with TRBJ1-6; 7 positions match TRBD1. CDR1 and CDR2 (germline): WSHSY, SAAADI. The CDR3 is made up of 14 amino acids. The V and J ends lost 6 bases and 4 bases, in that order; junction bases with no gene match: 3.

The rearrangement uses TRBV2 and TRBJ1-5; D possibly corresponds to TRBD1 (5 bases). This CDR3 contains 15 residues. With 3 bases removed from V and 2 bases from J, the gap between germline ends came to 11 bases. Germline assignment: CDR1 SNHLY and CDR2 FYNNEI. The CDR3 region has the DNA TGTGCCAGCAGTGACCAGGGCAGGGGCAATCAGCCCCAGCATTTT. This codes for CASSDQGRGNQPQHF.

This clonotype was observed a handful of times. The chain is built from TRBV29-1 and TRBJ1-5; the D is unclear. CDR3 size: 12 residues. CDR1 and CDR2 from the germline V gene are SQVTM and ANQGSEA. V shed 4 bases and J shed 0 bases, with 4 bases lying between them. CDR3 loop: CSVVSSNQPQHF. DNA for the CDR3: TGCAGCGTTGTTAGTAGCAATCAGCCCCAGCATTTT.

This clonotype was observed a handful of times. The chain couples TRBV7-8 to TRBJ2-2, with 10 nucleotides matching TRBD2. This CDR3 is 16 amino acids long. The V segment lost 8 bases and the J segment 5 bases; nucleotides outside the gene matches: 11. Germline CDR1 SGHVS, CDR2 FQNEAQ. Here the CDR3 DNA reads TGTGCCAGCGAGGAAGCAGCGGGAGGGTGGACCGGGGAGCTGTTTTTT. Amino acids: CASEEAAGGWTGELFF.

This clonotype was observed a handful of times. This chain connects TRBV2 to TRBJ1-5, with D uncertain. Germline CDR1 reads SNHLY; CDR2 reads FYNNEI. V was trimmed by 8 bases and J by 7 bases, leaving 15 bases between them. The CDR3 has 13 amino acids. This CDR3 reads CASSRVKIQPQHF. The DNA of the CDR3 is TGTGCCAGCTCTAGGGTGAAGATCCAGCCCCAGCATTTT.

This chain uses TRBV5-1 with TRBJ2-7; 10 positions agree with TRBD1. Germline CDR1 SGHRS, CDR2 YFSETQ. The CDR3 covers 12 residues. Trimming at V came to 7 bases and at J to 5 bases, leaving 3 bases not matched to a gene. CDR3 sequence (DNA): TGCGCCAGCCTTGGGACAGGGGACGAGCAGTACTTC. Protein product: CASLGTGDEQYF.

This clonotype occurred a few times. V is TRBV20-1 and J is TRBJ2-1, with a weak D call TRBD1 (5 bases). V gave up 2 bases and J gave up 0 bases, with 14 bases separating them. In germline, CDR1 is DFQATT, CDR2 SNEGSKA (reference sequence). The CDR3 spans 16 residues. This CDR3 is CSARFRTPSSYNEQFF. The CDR3, as DNA: TGCAGTGCTAGATTTCGGACACCGAGCTCCTACAATGAGCAGTTCTTC.

This chain joins TRBV24-1 and TRBJ1-2; TRBD1 agrees at 8 bases. With 5 bases clipped from V and 7 bases from J, the junction kept 14 bases outside the gene matches. Germline CDR1 KGHDR, CDR2 SFDVKD. The CDR3 extends over 16 amino acids. CDR3 coding DNA: TGTGCCACCAGTGCCTCCGGGACAGGATTTTTAAGTGGCTACACCTTC. It codes for CATSASGTGFLSGYTF.

The chain employs TRBV12-3 or TRBV12-4 and TRBJ2-5; 9 positions agree with TRBD1. This CDR3 contains 13 residues. The trim removed 3 bases at V and 12 bases at J, leaving 8 bases unmatched. CDR3 DNA sequence: TGTGCCAGCAGTTTGGGACAGGGCTCCAAGGAGTACTTC. Residues: CASSLGQGSKEYF.